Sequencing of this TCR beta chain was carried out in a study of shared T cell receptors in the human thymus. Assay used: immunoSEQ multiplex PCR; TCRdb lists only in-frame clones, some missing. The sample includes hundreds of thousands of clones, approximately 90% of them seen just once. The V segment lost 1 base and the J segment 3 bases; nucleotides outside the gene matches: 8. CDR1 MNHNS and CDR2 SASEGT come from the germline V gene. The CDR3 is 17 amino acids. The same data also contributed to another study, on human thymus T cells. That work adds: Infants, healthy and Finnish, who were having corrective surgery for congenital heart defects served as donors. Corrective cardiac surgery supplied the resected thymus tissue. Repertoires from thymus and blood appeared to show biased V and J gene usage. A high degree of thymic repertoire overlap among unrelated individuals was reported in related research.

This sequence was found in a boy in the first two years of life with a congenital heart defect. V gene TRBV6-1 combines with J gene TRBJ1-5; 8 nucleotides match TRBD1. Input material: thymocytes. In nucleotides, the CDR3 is TGTGCCAGCAGTGAAGATGGTCAGGGGGCCGACAATCAGCCCCAGCATTTT. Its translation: CASSEDGQGADNQPQHF.